This TCR beta chain was sequenced during a study of technical replicates of blood from several donors. Profiling relied on immunoSEQ multiplex PCR, and the TCRdb table lists in-frame clones only, not all of them. The sample holds 95,000 or so clones, approximately 95% seen once. The CDR3 has 14 amino acids. V lost 1 base and J lost 0, with 7 bases in between. Per the germline V gene, CDR1 is SNHLY and CDR2 is FYNNEI. This TCR was recovered from a human donor in good health. The chain carries TRBV2 and TRBJ2-7; possibly TRBD1 for D (6 bases). The source material was T cells isolated from PBMCs. CDR3 DNA: TGTGCCAGCAGTGAAGAGGACAGCTCCTACGAGCAGTACTTC. It encodes CASSEEDSSYEQYF.